This T cell receptor (beta chain) stems from a study of technical replicates of blood from a handful of donors. The table lists this clone with a count of one. Sequencing used immunoSEQ multiplex PCR; TCRdb keeps in-frame clones, though not all of them. The sample lists around 80,000 clones; roughly 93% were seen once. CDR1 is SGHRS and CDR2 is YFSETQ in the germline V gene. This CDR3 has 17 residues. V was clipped by 4 bases and J by 0 bases; unmatched bases: 5. This TCR was sampled from a human donor in good health. Sequenced input: T cells isolated from PBMCs. The chain combines TRBV5-1 with TRBJ1-4; 11 bases map to TRBD1. The CDR3 bases are TGCGCCAGCAGCACACCGGGACAGGGGGCAACTAATGAAAAACTGTTTTTT. This codes for CASSTPGQGATNEKLFF.